These 21 T cell receptor beta chains share one sample of origin, sequenced in a study of CD8+CD57+ T cells in acquired aplastic anemia. All sequencing subjects had displayed CD8+CD57+ cell expansion on flow cytometry. Genomic DNA, the template, was used for profiling of the TCR beta VDJ and CDR3. TCRdb reprocessed the reads via MiXCR and lists one record per CDR3 protein. The sample comprises 120,000 or so distinct CDR3 sequences, about 40% of which are singletons, and roughly 2.7% rests with the top ten. Sequencing used sorted CD4+, CD8+, or CD8+CD57+ T cells (not recorded which) from PBMCs. The origin of the receptors is a human donor with aplastic anemia.

This clonotype was observed at least ten times. V gene TRBV12-3 or TRBV12-4 combines with J gene TRBJ1-2; a weak D match, TRBD1 (5 bases). Trimming took 0 bases from V and 8 from J, leaving 16 bases between them. The CDR3 consists of 15 residues. CDR3 bases: TGTGCCAGCAGTTTAGCCAGGAGGGGCGGAGGAGGCTACACCTTC. It specifies CASSLARRGGGGYTF.

This clonotype has a count of ten or more. The rearrangement uses TRBV7-2 and TRBJ1-5; D perhaps matches TRBD1 (5 bases). Looked up from germline, CDR1 is SGHTA and CDR2 is FQGNSA. There are 16 residues in the CDR3. Between the trimmed V and J ends, which lost 1 base and 5 bases, there was a span of 15 bases. CDR3 DNA: TGTGCCAGCAGCTTAGGGGGCGACAGTTCACATCAGCCCCAGCATTTT. It yields the protein CASSLGGDSSHQPQHF.

This clonotype was observed many times. The gene calls are TRBV3-1 and TRBJ2-7, with TRBD2 matching over 7 bases. The CDR3 is made up of 13 amino acids. The germline CDR1 and CDR2 sequences are LGHDT and YNNKEL (reference sequence). With V trimmed by 0 bases and J by 4 bases, 0 bases remained unmatched. The CDR3 nucleotides read TGTGCCAGCAGCCAAGAGGGGGGGTACGAGCAGTACGTC. Protein product: CASSQEGGYEQYV.

Comment on this clonotype: Possible read error: a much larger clone is one base away. This CDR3 is CATSRATGDGANVLAF. The CDR3 DNA sequence: TGTGCCACCAGCAGAGCTACAGGGGATGGGGCCAACGTCCTGGCTTTC. V usage is TRBV15 and J usage is TRBJ2-6; TRBD1 matches at 7 bases. CDR3 length: 16 residues. The germline CDR1 and CDR2 sequences are LNHNV and YYDKDF (reference sequence).

The chain employs TRBV2 and TRBJ2-7; tentative D call: TRBD1 (5 bases). The germline V gene encodes CDR1 SNHLY and CDR2 FYNNEI. The CDR3 extends over 14 amino acids. V lost 11 bases to trimming and J lost 9 bases, with 26 bases between them. The CDR3 loop is CASRWAGQLIGQYF. Here the CDR3 DNA reads TGTGCCTCGAGGTGGGCAGGGCAATTAATTGGGCAGTACTTC. The full variable domain, rest sourced from reference TRBV2 and TRBJ2-7, is EPEVTQTPSHQVTQMGQEVILRCVPISNHLYFYWYRQILGQKVEFLVSFYNNEISEKSEIFDDQFSVERPDGSNFTLKIRSTKLEDSAMYFCASRWAGQLIGQYFGPGTRLTVT.

As concerns this clonotype: This likely comes from a read error, as the CDR3 has no conserved phenylalanine or tryptophan at its end. The DNA is omitted, as the CDR3 cannot be located on it reliably, and the CDR3 follows TCRdb's listing. V gene TRBV19 combines with J gene TRBJ2-7. The CDR3 extends over 9 residues, inclusive of both ends. CDR1 LNHDA and CDR2 SQIVND come from the germline V gene (reference sequence). Here the CDR3 reads CASSPFHAS.

The gene calls are TRBV11-2 and TRBJ2-4; 8 positions match TRBD1. The trim removed 5 bases at V and 15 bases at J, leaving 9 bases unmatched. CDR3 size: 12 residues. CDR1 is SGHAT, CDR2 FQNNGV, per germline. In nucleotides, the CDR3 is TGTGCCAGCAGCCCGACAGGGGATAAGTGGTACTTC. It codes for CASSPTGDKWYF.

Only a few counts were recorded for this clonotype. The CDR3 region is CASSSILAGGPRETQYF. The CDR3 DNA reads as TGTGCCAGCAGTTCTATTCTAGCGGGGGGGCCGCGGGAGACCCAGTACTTC. The gene calls are TRBV2 and TRBJ2-5; TRBD2 matches at 12 bases. Trimming cost V 5 bases and J 5 bases; bases outside gene matches: 12. The CDR3 has 17 residues. From germline, CDR1 is SNHLY and CDR2 FYNNEI.

This clonotype was seen a handful of times. A much larger clonotype is one base distant, so this may be a read error. The chain has TRBV7-3 and TRBJ2-7, with TRBD1 identical over 9 bases. Looked up from germline, CDR1 is SGHTA and CDR2 is FQGTGA. CDR3 length: 15 amino acids. Trimming took 5 bases from V and 2 from J; bases not matched to a gene: 7. The CDR3 bases are TGTGCCAGCAGCATTCCCGGGACAGGGACCTACGAGCAGTACTTC. Protein sequence: CASSIPGTGTYEQYF.

Notes on this clonotype: This may be a read error, as it is one base from a much larger clone. V gene TRBV6-1 combines with J gene TRBJ2-7; 7 nucleotides match TRBD2. J was trimmed by 0 bases and V by 7 bases; bases with no gene match: 15. Germline V gene sequence: CDR1 MNHNS, CDR2 SASEGT. The CDR3 runs 17 residues. DNA for the CDR3: TGTGCCAGCACCCCCGGGGGTAGCGGGCCTAGCTCCTACGAGCAGTACGTC. Translating it yields CASTPGGSGPSSYEQYV.

This clonotype has ten or more counts. The chain combines TRBV5-6 with TRBJ2-4; 11 positions agree with TRBD2. Germline lookup yields CDR1 SGHDT and CDR2 YYEEEE. CDR3 length: 15 amino acids. V shed 1 base, J shed 5 bases, and the junction held 2 bases outside the gene matches. In DNA form, the CDR3 reads TGTGCCAGCAGCTTGAGACTAGCGGGGCAAAACATTCAGTACTTC. Its translation is CASSLRLAGQNIQYF. The full variable domain, completed using reference TRBV5-6 and TRBJ2-4, is DAGVTQSPTHLIKTRGQQVTLRCSPKSGHDTVSWYQQALGQGPQFIFQYYEEEERQRGNFPDRFSGHQFPNYSSELNVNALLLGDSALYLCASSLRLAGQNIQYFGAGTRLSVL.

This clonotype was seen just once. This chain connects TRBV25-1 to TRBJ2-3, with 7 bases identical to TRBD2. There are 14 residues in the CDR3. V lost 2 bases, J lost 6 bases, and 5 bases stayed unmatched. Germline V gene sequence: CDR1 MGHDK, CDR2 SYGVNS. The CDR3 DNA is TGTGCCAGCAGTGAAATAGGGCGGGGGGATACGCAGTATTTT. It codes for CASSEIGRGDTQYF. Complete variable domain (other parts from reference TRBV25-1 and TRBJ2-3): EADIYQTPRYLVIGTGKKITLECSQTMGHDKMYWYQQDPGMELHLIHYSYGVNSTEKGDLSSESTVSRIRTEHFPLTLESARPSHTSQYLCASSEIGRGDTQYFGPGTRLTVL.

With regard to this clonotype: It may be a read error: a sequence one base away is much more abundant. This chain uses TRBV2 with TRBJ1-1; 7 nucleotides match TRBD1. After removal of 6 bases from V and 4 bases from J, the junction contained 8 bases not matched to a gene. Germline CDR1 is SNHLY and CDR2 is FYNNEI. This CDR3 is 14 amino acids long. CDR3 bases: TGTGCCAGCAGACGGGACAGCCATTCCACTGAAGCTTTCTTT. It codes for CASRRDSHSTEAFF. Combining the CDR3 with reference TRBV2 and TRBJ1-1 gives the whole variable domain EPEVTQTPSHQVTQMGQEVILRCVPISNHLYFYWYRQILGQKVEFLVSFYNNEISEKSEIFDDQFSVERPDGSNFTLKIRSTKLEDSAMYFCASRRDSHSTEAFFGQGTRLTVV.

This clonotype is medium-sized in the sample. The V call is TRBV7-7, the J call TRBJ2-6; D remains unclear. This CDR3 has 13 residues. Looked up from germline, CDR1 is SSHAT and CDR2 is FNYEAQ (reference sequence). The CDR3 DNA reads as TGTGCTAGCCGCTCGAGAGGGGCCAACGTCCTGACTTTC. This sequence encodes CASRSRGANVLTF.

This clonotype was seen at least ten times. This rearrangement joins TRBV19 to TRBJ1-2; 7 nucleotides agree with TRBD1. Germline V gene lookup returns CDR1 LNHDA and CDR2 SQIVND (reference sequence). Trimming took 5 bases from V and 5 from J; bases not matched to a gene: 5. The CDR3 has 13 amino acids. In DNA form, the CDR3 reads TGTGCCAGTAGTGAAACAGGGGTGTATGGCTACACCTTC. Translated, it gives CASSETGVYGYTF.

As concerns this clonotype: Mismatch with germline at one junction end may stem from a read error. This sequence joins TRBV10-1 and TRBJ2-3; D possibly uses TRBD1 or TRBD2 (5 bases each). Germline V gives CDR1 WNHNN, CDR2 SYGVQD (reference sequence). The CDR3 loop spans 12 amino acids. In DNA form, the CDR3 reads TGCGCCAGCAGTGAGGGGACGGATACGCGGTATTTT. Translated, it gives CASSEGTDTRYF.

This clonotype appeared many times. V gene TRBV15 combines with J gene TRBJ2-7, with 8 positions matching TRBD1. Germline V gives CDR1 LNHNV, CDR2 YYDKDF (reference sequence). This CDR3 is built from 13 residues. The V gene end was trimmed by 5 bases and the J gene end by 4 bases; junction bases not matched to a gene: 4. CDR3 loop: CATSRQGSYEQYV. The CDR3 DNA reads TGTGCCACCAGCCGACAGGGGTCTTACGAGCAGTACGTC.

The sample holds many counts of this clonotype. The gene calls are TRBV7-2 and TRBJ1-6, with 8 nucleotides matching TRBD1. The CDR3 has 13 amino acids. Germline V CDR1 and CDR2: SGHTA, FQGNSA. Trimming at V came to 5 bases and at J to 9 bases, leaving 3 bases not matched to a gene. The CDR3 sequence is CASSPGGISPLHF. The CDR3 DNA reads TGTGCCAGCAGCCCAGGGGGCATTTCACCCCTCCACTTT.

This clonotype came up many times. V is TRBV29-1 and J is TRBJ1-1; the match to TRBD1 covers 8 bases. CDR1 SQVTM and CDR2 ANQGSEA come from the germline V gene. This CDR3 has 13 residues. The V gene end was trimmed by 7 bases and the J gene end by 2 bases; junction bases not matched to a gene: 6. CDR3 sequence (DNA): TGCAGCGCCGGACAGGGCTTCAACACTGAAGCTTTCTTT. It yields the protein CSAGQGFNTEAFF.

In regard to this clonotype: Relative to the germline gene, one junction end is altered; a read error may explain this. The chain couples TRBV24-1 to TRBJ2-1; the D is unclear. The CDR3 has 14 residues. Germline V gene lookup returns CDR1 KGHDR and CDR2 SFDVKD. The DNA for the CDR3 is TGTGCCACCAGTGATCACGGTTCATACAATGAGCGGTTCTTC. This codes for CATSDHGSYNERFF.

This clonotype came up many times. The chain employs TRBV14 and TRBJ1-1; D is ambiguous. This CDR3 comprises 14 residues. V gave up 0 bases and J gave up 3 bases, with 8 bases separating them. Germline V gene lookup returns CDR1 SGHDN and CDR2 FVKESK. CDR3 protein: CASSQDWADTEAFF. DNA for the CDR3: TGTGCCAGCAGCCAAGATTGGGCGGACACTGAAGCTTTCTTT.